Sequencing of this TCR beta chain was carried out in a study of T cell responses to AZD1222 COVID-19 vaccine. The study, taken as a whole, reports: CD4 TCRs associated with vaccination spanned spike, dominating at 160-218 and 743-854.

Note on this clone: What it recognizes is unknown.

Clones were read by immunoSEQ multiplex PCR, and TCRdb kept only the in-frame ones, dropping some. In the table there are some 120,000 clones, roughly 91% of which are singletons. The CDR3 totals 13 residues. The germline gives CDR1 SNHLY, CDR2 FYNNEI. V was clipped by 3 bases and J by 5 bases, with 9 bases between them. This TCR was sampled from an adult in good health. The material was peripheral blood, obtained on day 0 of MenACWY control vaccination. The chain uses TRBV2 and TRBJ2-3, with D unclear. The CDR3 DNA sequence: TGTGCCAGCAGTGATGGCCTTGGAGATACGCAGTATTTT. Translation gives CASSDGLGDTQYF.